This T cell receptor (beta chain) was identified in a study of vaccination effects on CD4 cells after COVID-19. The study's findings and limits: Spike-reactive clones in convalescents after vaccination were chiefly newly vaccine-induced.

This clone was seen only once. Its specificity is not known. Prior to sequencing, the ViraFEST assay stimulated PBMC with viral peptide pools, which expanded the antigen-specific CD4+ T cells. Following an approximately ten-day culture, CD4+ T cells were purified. Their SARS-CoV-2 infection, verified by PCR, occurred between March and December 2020. Each participant was given two doses of one vaccine (BNT162b2 or mRNA-1273). Here immunoSEQ multiplex PCR was the method, and the copy in TCRdb shows in-frame clones only, minus some. The table includes 15,000 to 20,000 clones, over 60% detected once. This sequence was found in a human donor who had a prior SARS-CoV-2 infection. Here the sequenced sample was CD4+ T cells from PBMCs cultured with SARS-CoV-2 spike peptides, taken after COVID-19 vaccination.

CDR3 sequence: CASISGTPKETQYF. The DNA of the CDR3 is TGTGCCAGCATCTCCGGGACCCCGAAAGAGACCCAGTACTTC. The chain is built from TRBV7-2 and TRBJ2-5, with D perhaps assigned TRBD1 or TRBD2 (5 bases each). This CDR3 comprises 14 residues. The germline CDR1 and CDR2 sequences are SGHTA and FQGNSA. V was pared by 7 bases and J by 3 bases, with 15 bases between. Combining the CDR3 with reference TRBV7-2 and TRBJ2-5 gives the whole variable domain GAGVSQSPSNKVTEKGKDVELRCDPISGHTALYWYRQSLGQGLEFLIYFQGNSAPDKSGLPSDRFSAERTGGSVSTLTIQRTQQEDSAVYLCASISGTPKETQYFGPGTRLLVL.